This TCR beta chain was identified during a study of tumor-infiltrating lymphocytes in primary liver carcinoma. This clonotype was found many times. Antigen specificity is unknown. Unsorted whole blood served as the source of blood RNA, and germline DNA was extracted as well. The investigators made TCR beta cDNA from about 0.45 ug total RNA, using a constant-region primer. The TCR beta library was amplified through three nested multiplex PCR rounds in a modified ARM-PCR procedure. PCR rounds one and two used TRBV1-TRBV30 forward primers with a C-beta reverse primer for 10 cycles each. MiXCR was run by TCRdb on the multiplex PCR reads, yielding one entry per CDR3 protein. Among roughly 330,000 distinct CDR3 sequences listed, less than 70% were seen once. The study's findings and limits: Blood's top-250-clone fraction was significantly lower than that of tumors (p = 0.039). Among the pair types, tumor region pairs showed more overlap than tumor-adjacent and tumor-blood pairs.

V lost 3 bases to trimming and J lost 5 bases, with 10 bases between them. This CDR3 comprises 13 residues. The sequenced sample was peripheral blood. This TCR was recovered from a man aged 40-49 years with primary liver carcinoma and hepatitis B virus infection. The genes are TRBV12-3 or TRBV12-4 and TRBJ2-5; the D call may be TRBD1 or TRBD2 (5 bases each). The CDR3 nucleotides are TGTGCCAGCAGTTTGAGGGGCTTGGAGACCCAGTACTTC. Protein: CASSLRGLETQYF.